Listed below are T cell receptor beta chains from one sample, sequenced in a study of cytomegalovirus exposure and HLA in healthy donors. Sequencing was performed with immunoSEQ multiplex PCR; in TCRdb, only in-frame clones are kept and a portion is missing. The sample gives around 220,000 clones, about 74% of which show up once; less than 20% is in the top ten. Sequenced material: PBMCs. The receptors were sampled from a man aged 40-49 years in good health and CMV-seronegative. Both conserved end residues are part of each CDR3. D genes are given only for firm matches. Expanded clones get a size class; other rows say once, few or many, or leave the size out.

CDR3aa: CASSSPGQDYNEQFF; CDR3nt: TGTGCCAGCAGTTCACCGGGACAGGACTACAATGAGCAGTTCTTC; j_gene: TRBJ2-1; abundance: NA; v_gene: TRBV27; d_gene: TRBD1
CDR3aa: CASSRSGGRSQPQHF; CDR3nt: TGTGCCAGCAGTCGTTCAGGGGGCAGGAGTCAGCCCCAGCATTTT; j_gene: TRBJ1-5; abundance: NA; v_gene: TRBV2; d_gene: TRBD1
CDR3aa: CASSPRVVGSGNTEAFF; CDR3nt: TGTGCCAGCAGCCCCCGAGTAGTAGGATCGGGGAACACTGAAGCTTTCTTT; j_gene: TRBJ1-1; abundance: NA; v_gene: TRBV5-4; d_gene: NA
CDR3aa: CASSLEVAGRGSYEQYF; CDR3nt: TGTGCCAGCAGCTTAGAGGTGGCGGGGCGGGGCTCCTACGAGCAGTACTTC; j_gene: TRBJ2-7; abundance: few; v_gene: TRBV7-2; d_gene: NA
CDR3aa: CATGQGFGYTF; CDR3nt: TGTGCCACCGGACAGGGGTTTGGCTACACCTTC; j_gene: TRBJ1-2; abundance: NA; v_gene: TRBV28; d_gene: TRBD1
CDR3aa: CASSYSARGWEAFF; CDR3nt: TGTGCCAGCAGTTACTCGGCCCGTGGTTGGGAAGCTTTCTTT; j_gene: TRBJ1-1; abundance: NA; v_gene: TRBV6-5; d_gene: NA
CDR3aa: CASSAGRLNTEAFF; CDR3nt: TGTGCCAGCAGCGCGGGACGGCTGAACACTGAAGCTTTCTTT; j_gene: TRBJ1-1; abundance: NA; v_gene: TRBV7-8; d_gene: NA
CDR3aa: CASSVSSYEQYF; CDR3nt: TGTGCCAGCAGCGTCAGTTCCTACGAGCAGTACTTC; j_gene: TRBJ2-7; abundance: NA; v_gene: TRBV5-4; d_gene: NA
CDR3aa: CASRPDSGRPDTQYF; CDR3nt: TGTGCCAGCAGGCCTGACAGCGGGAGACCAGATACGCAGTATTTT; j_gene: TRBJ2-3; abundance: NA; v_gene: TRBV4-2; d_gene: TRBD2
CDR3aa: CASSQDWDTATNEKLFF; CDR3nt: TGTGCCAGCAGCCAAGATTGGGACACTGCAACTAATGAAAAACTGTTTTTT; j_gene: TRBJ1-4; abundance: NA; v_gene: TRBV4-2; d_gene: NA
CDR3aa: CASSLTQGATGELFF; CDR3nt: TGCGCCAGCAGCTTGACCCAGGGGGCGACCGGGGAGCTGTTTTTT; j_gene: TRBJ2-2; abundance: few; v_gene: TRBV5-1; d_gene: TRBD1
CDR3aa: CASRLGRQTYEQYF; CDR3nt: TGTGCCAGCAGGTTGGGACGACAAACCTACGAGCAGTACTTC; j_gene: TRBJ2-7; abundance: NA; v_gene: TRBV5-6; d_gene: NA
CDR3aa: CSVDSGGTEAFF; CDR3nt: TGCAGCGTTGATTCGGGGGGGACTGAAGCTTTCTTT; j_gene: TRBJ1-1; abundance: NA; v_gene: TRBV29-1; d_gene: NA
CDR3aa: CASSQTLQDSLKLFF; CDR3nt: TGCGCCAGCAGCCAAACCCTCCAGGACAGCTTAAAACTGTTTTTT; j_gene: TRBJ1-4; abundance: NA; v_gene: TRBV4-1; d_gene: NA
CDR3aa: CASSRGGRDDYTF; CDR3nt: TGTGCCAGCAGCCGGGGTGGAAGGGATGACTACACCTTC; j_gene: TRBJ1-2; abundance: NA; v_gene: TRBV6-5; d_gene: NA
CDR3aa: CASSSQGNTGELFF; CDR3nt: TGTGCCAGCAGTTCACAGGGGAACACCGGGGAGCTGTTTTTT; j_gene: TRBJ2-2; abundance: NA; v_gene: TRBV6-4; d_gene: NA
CDR3aa: CASSRTGQPSYEQYF; CDR3nt: TGTGCCAGCAGTCGGACAGGTCAACCTTCCTACGAGCAGTACTTC; j_gene: TRBJ2-7; abundance: NA; v_gene: TRBV27; d_gene: TRBD1
CDR3aa: CASSADGVGKNIQYF; CDR3nt: TGTGCCAGCAGCGCCGACGGGGTGGGCAAAAACATTCAGTACTTC; j_gene: TRBJ2-4; abundance: NA; v_gene: TRBV7-6; d_gene: NA
CDR3aa: CASSPRWTGMSYGYTF; CDR3nt: TGTGCCAGCAGCCCAAGATGGACAGGGATGAGCTATGGCTACACCTTC; j_gene: TRBJ1-2; abundance: NA; v_gene: TRBV9; d_gene: TRBD1
CDR3aa: CASSQAEGPFGKETQYF; CDR3nt: TGCGCCAGCAGCCAAGCTGAAGGCCCTTTCGGGAAAGAGACCCAGTACTTC; j_gene: TRBJ2-5; abundance: NA; v_gene: TRBV4-3; d_gene: NA
CDR3aa: CASSYGTRYEQYF; CDR3nt: TGTGCCAGCAGTTACGGAACTAGGTACGAGCAGTACTTC; j_gene: TRBJ2-7; abundance: few; v_gene: TRBV6-6; d_gene: NA
CDR3aa: CASSSGSYNEQFF; CDR3nt: TGTGCCAGCAGTAGCGGCTCCTACAATGAGCAGTTCTTC; j_gene: TRBJ2-1; abundance: few; v_gene: TRBV6-4; d_gene: NA
CDR3aa: CASRGASYEQYF; CDR3nt: TGTGCCAGCAGAGGGGCCTCCTACGAGCAGTACTTC; j_gene: TRBJ2-7; abundance: NA; v_gene: TRBV7-2; d_gene: NA
CDR3aa: CSSRGDRDYGYTF; CDR3nt: TGCAGCTCCCGAGGGGACAGGGACTATGGCTACACCTTC; j_gene: TRBJ1-2; abundance: NA; v_gene: TRBV29-1; d_gene: TRBD1
CDR3aa: CASSFLAGAYEQYF; CDR3nt: TGTGCCAGCAGTTTCCTAGCGGGAGCCTACGAGCAGTACTTC; j_gene: TRBJ2-7; abundance: NA; v_gene: TRBV28; d_gene: TRBD2
CDR3aa: CASSYVTGSETQYF; CDR3nt: TGTGCCAGCAGTTATGTTACGGGTTCAGAGACCCAGTACTTC; j_gene: TRBJ2-5; abundance: NA; v_gene: TRBV6-5; d_gene: NA
CDR3aa: CASSLARDSPYEQYF; CDR3nt: TGTGCCAGCAGCTTAGCGCGTGACAGTCCCTACGAGCAGTACTTC; j_gene: TRBJ2-7; abundance: few; v_gene: TRBV7-2; d_gene: NA
CDR3aa: CASSDPGRDTGELFF; CDR3nt: TGTGCCAGCAGCGATCCAGGGAGGGACACCGGGGAGCTGTTTTTT; j_gene: TRBJ2-2; abundance: NA; v_gene: TRBV11-3; d_gene: TRBD2
CDR3aa: CASSPKSGGTYEQYF; CDR3nt: TGTGCCAGCAGCCCCAAGTCGGGAGGGACTTACGAGCAGTACTTC; j_gene: TRBJ2-7; abundance: NA; v_gene: TRBV7-6; d_gene: TRBD2
CDR3aa: CASSFFSGGYEQYF; CDR3nt: TGTGCCAGCAGTTTTTTTAGCGGGGGGTATGAGCAGTACTTC; j_gene: TRBJ2-7; abundance: NA; v_gene: TRBV27; d_gene: TRBD2
CDR3aa: CASSLLPTGRTEAFF; CDR3nt: TGCGCCAGCAGCCTACTCCCGACAGGCCGCACTGAAGCTTTCTTT; j_gene: TRBJ1-1; abundance: NA; v_gene: TRBV4-1; d_gene: NA
CDR3aa: CASSVGPRDRGWETQYF; CDR3nt: TGTGCCAGCAGCGTAGGCCCCAGGGACAGGGGATGGGAGACCCAGTACTTC; j_gene: TRBJ2-5; abundance: NA; v_gene: TRBV9; d_gene: TRBD1
CDR3aa: CAISERGGRNTGELFF; CDR3nt: TGTGCCATCAGTGAGCGGGGGGGGCGGAACACCGGGGAGCTGTTTTTT; j_gene: TRBJ2-2; abundance: NA; v_gene: TRBV10-3; d_gene: TRBD2
CDR3aa: CASSPAGGVGYGYTF; CDR3nt: TGTGCCAGCAGCCCTGCGGGGGGGGTTGGCTATGGCTACACCTTC; j_gene: TRBJ1-2; abundance: NA; v_gene: TRBV7-3; d_gene: NA